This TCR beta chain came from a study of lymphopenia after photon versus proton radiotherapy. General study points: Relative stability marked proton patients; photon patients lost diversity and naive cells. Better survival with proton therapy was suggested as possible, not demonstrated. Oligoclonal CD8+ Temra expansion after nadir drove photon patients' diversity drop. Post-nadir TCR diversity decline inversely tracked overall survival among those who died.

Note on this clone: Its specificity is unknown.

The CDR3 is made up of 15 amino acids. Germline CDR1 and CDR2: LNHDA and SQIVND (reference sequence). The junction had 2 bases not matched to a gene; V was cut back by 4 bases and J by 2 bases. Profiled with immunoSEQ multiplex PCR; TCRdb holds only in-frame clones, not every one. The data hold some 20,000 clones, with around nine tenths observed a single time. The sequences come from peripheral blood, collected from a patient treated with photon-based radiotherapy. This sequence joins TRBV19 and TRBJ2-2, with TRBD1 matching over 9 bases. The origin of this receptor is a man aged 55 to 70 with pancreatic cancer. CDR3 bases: TGTGCCAGTAGTACCACAGGGGGCAACACCGGGGAGCTGTTTTTT. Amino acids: CASSTTGGNTGELFF.